The next 10 T cell receptor beta chains were all read from a single sample in a study of blood T cell repertoires in COVID-19. Here immunoSEQ multiplex PCR was the method, and the copy in TCRdb shows in-frame clones only, minus some. Here the sample spans about 100,000 clones, around nine tenths being singletons. Sequenced input: peripheral blood. These receptors originate from a human donor in a cohort sampled during active COVID-19.

The V call is TRBV19, the J call TRBJ2-7, with D possibly being TRBD1 (7 bases). Germline CDR1 is LNHDA and CDR2 is SQIVND (reference sequence). V was cut by 3 bases and J by 0 bases, with 12 bases left in between. CDR3 size: 15 residues. The CDR3 region is CASSIGTAGSYEQYF. The CDR3 DNA is TGTGCCAGTAGTATTGGGACAGCGGGCTCCTACGAGCAGTACTTC.

V and J are TRBV5-4 and TRBJ2-5; TRBD2 aligns across 8 bases. The CDR3 extends over 15 amino acids. V gave up 0 bases and J gave up 1 base; unmatched junction bases: 2. Germline V gene sequence: CDR1 SGHNT, CDR2 YYREEE (reference sequence). In nucleotides, the CDR3 is TGTGCCAGCAGCTTGGCGGGAGGGAGCCAAGAGACCCAGTACTTC. Translating gives CASSLAGGSQETQYF.

On this clone itself: This sample includes further DNA sequences coding for the same CDR3. This chain uses TRBV18 with TRBJ2-7, with 9 positions matching TRBD1. J was trimmed by 1 base and V by 3 bases; bases with no gene match: 4. There are 15 residues in the CDR3. CDR1 and CDR2 (germline): KGHSH, LQKENI. The CDR3, as DNA: TGTGCCAGCTCACCCCGACAGGGGGAATCCTACGAGCAGTACTTC. This codes for CASSPRQGESYEQYF. Supplemented by reference TRBV18 and TRBJ2-7, the full variable domain reads NAGVMQNPRHLVRRRGQEARLRCSPMKGHSHVYWYRQLPEEGLKFMVYLQKENIIDESGMPKERFSAEFPKEGPSILRIQQVVRGDSAAYFCASSPRQGESYEQYFGPGTRLTVT.

V and J are TRBV5-5 and TRBJ1-4; maybe TRBD1 (5 bases). V was cut by 2 bases and J by 6 bases, with 14 bases left in between. CDR1 and CDR2 from the germline V gene are SGHKS and YYEKEE (reference sequence). The length of the CDR3 is 15 residues. CDR3 loop: CASSLSRRVDEKLFF. The CDR3 region has the DNA TGTGCCAGCAGCTTATCCCGCAGGGTGGATGAAAAACTGTTTTTT.

This rearrangement joins TRBV19 to TRBJ2-2; 11 bases are a match to TRBD2. Per germline, CDR1 LNHDA and CDR2 SQIVND (reference sequence). CDR3 length equals 15 residues. Trimming at V came to 5 bases and at J to 4 bases, leaving 3 bases not matched to a gene. As DNA, the CDR3 is TGTGCCAGTAGTCAACTAGCGGGAGTCACCGGGGAGCTGTTTTTT. This translates into CASSQLAGVTGELFF.

The chain uses TRBV5-1 and TRBJ1-3; 8 positions match TRBD1. Per germline, CDR1 SGHRS and CDR2 YFSETQ. With V trimmed by 6 bases and J by 3 bases, 2 bases remained unmatched. The CDR3 is 13 residues long. CDR3 nucleotides: TGCGCCAGCACAGGGGGCAGTGGAAACACCATATATTTT. This encodes CASTGGSGNTIYF.

The rearrangement uses TRBV4-2 and TRBJ2-2; maybe TRBD2 (6 bases). Per the germline V gene, CDR1 is LGHNA and CDR2 is YNFKEQ. The CDR3 totals 16 residues. V lost 0 bases and J 4 bases, leaving 12 bases between the germline ends. CDR3 nucleotides: TGTGCCAGCAGCCAAGAAGTTGCGGGGCCCACCGGGGAGCTGTTTTTT. Translation: CASSQEVAGPTGELFF.

This clone was counted once. This chain connects TRBV7-9 to TRBJ1-5; TRBD1 might be the D (6 bases). The CDR3 contains 15 residues. The germline gives CDR1 SEHNR, CDR2 FQNEAQ (reference sequence). The V gene lost 4 bases and the J gene lost 3 bases, with 13 bases spanning the gap. CDR3 in amino acids: CASSWAAGANQPQHF. The CDR3 nucleotides are TGTGCCAGCAGCTGGGCCGCAGGGGCCAATCAGCCCCAGCATTTT.

The gene calls are TRBV5-1 and TRBJ2-5; 7 bases align to TRBD1. The trim removed 2 bases at V and 4 bases at J, leaving 11 bases unmatched. CDR3 length: 16 residues. Germline V gene sequence: CDR1 SGHRS, CDR2 YFSETQ. CDR3 sequence (DNA): TGCGCCAGCAGCTTTACCCGACAGGGATCCGGAGAGACCCAGTACTTC. Its protein is CASSFTRQGSGETQYF.

The V call is TRBV19, the J call TRBJ2-5; no clear D. From germline, CDR1 is LNHDA and CDR2 SQIVND (reference sequence). V was pared by 1 base and J by 2 bases, with 11 bases between. This CDR3 spans 15 amino acids. The CDR3 sequence: CASSIVRNRQETQYF. In DNA form, the CDR3 reads TGTGCCAGTAGTATAGTAAGGAACAGACAAGAGACCCAGTACTTC.